The sample holds one count of the clone carrying this TCR beta chain. Sequencing used immunoSEQ multiplex PCR; TCRdb keeps in-frame clones, though not all of them. Counted here are about 270,000 clones, more than 80% occurring once; the ten biggest clones make up about 4%. This entry comes from a study of blood T cell repertoires in COVID-19. V lost 3 bases to trimming and J lost 13 bases; unmatched junction nucleotides: 6. Germline lookup yields CDR1 LGHDT and CDR2 YNNKEL (reference sequence). There are 13 residues in the CDR3. The sequenced material came from PBMCs or T cells enriched from blood (not recorded which). This clonotype was obtained from a woman in her 30s with acute COVID-19. The chain is built from TRBV3-1 (or the pseudogene TRBV3-2) and TRBJ2-1; 10 nucleotides align to TRBD2. CDR3 protein: CASSQRTSGDQFF. In DNA, the CDR3 is TGTGCCAGCAGCCAGAGGACTAGCGGAGACCAGTTCTTC.